The 21 T cell receptor beta chains below all came from one sample that was sequenced in a study of post-analysis software for immune sequencing data. The TCR beta cDNA libraries carried unique molecular identifiers. MiXCR, run by TCRdb on the PCR reads, gives a single entry per CDR3 protein. The repertoire holds 650,000 to 850,000 distinct CDR3 sequences, approximately 53% seen once, with around 4.5% in the top ten. Study findings and constraints: With TRBV5-6, TRBV5-1 and TRBV20-1 included, 4 or 5 TRBV segments were more frequent in patients than in controls.

No antigens are known for them. The sample consisted of blood. These receptors originate from a girl under 18 with multiple sclerosis.

The chain has TRBV9 and TRBJ2-7, with a tentative D call TRBD1 (6 bases). The V gene's germline CDR1 is SGDLS and CDR2 YYNGEE. The CDR3 runs 15 residues. Deletions cut 2 bases from V and 0 bases from J, with 12 bases between. DNA of the CDR3: TGTGCCAGCAGCGTCGGACAGCCGCACTCCTACGAGCAGTACTTC. Its protein is CASSVGQPHSYEQYF. Full variable domain (remainder filled in from reference TRBV9 and TRBJ2-7): DSGVTQTPKHLITATGQRVTLRCSPRSGDLSVYWYQQSLDQGLQFLIQYYNGEERAKGNILERFSAQQFPDLHSELNLSSLELGDSALYFCASSVGQPHSYEQYFGPGTRLTVT.

Here the CDR3 DNA reads TGCGCCAGCAGCTTGGGACCCCAGGACTTTCATGGCTACACCTTC. It specifies CASSLGPQDFHGYTF. The chain carries TRBV5-1 and TRBJ1-2; D remains ambiguous. Germline values: CDR1 SGHRS, CDR2 YFSETQ. This CDR3 is 15 amino acids long. V was trimmed by 0 bases and J by 6 bases, leaving 15 bases between them.

This sequence joins TRBV7-2 and TRBJ2-5; 9 bases line up with TRBD2. The CDR3 totals 19 residues. Germline loops: CDR1 SGHTA, CDR2 FQGNSA. Unmatched junction bases numbered 16, after V lost 0 bases and J lost 5 bases. The CDR3 is CASSLAFFTGTSIAETQYF. CDR3 DNA: TGTGCCAGCAGCTTAGCCTTTTTTACCGGGACTAGCATAGCCGAGACCCAGTACTTC.

This clonotype has only one observation. V usage is TRBV27 and J usage is TRBJ2-4; 14 nucleotides agree with TRBD2. The germline CDR1 and CDR2 sequences are MNHEY and SMNVEV (reference sequence). V gave up 6 bases and J gave up 1 base; unmatched junction bases: 5. The CDR3 runs to 17 residues. For the CDR3, the DNA is TGTGCCAGCAGGGGACTAGCGGGGGAGTTTGCCAAAAACATTCAGTACTTC. This translates into CASRGLAGEFAKNIQYF.

This chain joins TRBV4-1 and TRBJ1-2; unclear D gene. Germline V lookup: CDR1 MGHRA, CDR2 YSYEKL. V was pared by 0 bases and J by 0 bases, with 8 bases between. This CDR3 spans 15 amino acids. The CDR3 region is CASSQEHSPNYGYTF. Here the CDR3 DNA reads TGCGCCAGCAGCCAAGAGCACAGCCCTAACTATGGCTACACCTTC.

The chain links TRBV29-1 to TRBJ2-7; 7 bases map to TRBD2. Judging by the DNA end, TRBJ2-1 fits better; the J call may be wrong. Germline assignment: CDR1 SQVTM and CDR2 ANQGSEA. This CDR3 has 13 amino acids. CDR3 region: CSVKAGPLNEQFF. The CDR3 nucleotides read TGCAGCGTAAAAGCGGGGCCGTTGAATGAGCAGTTCTTC.

The rearrangement uses TRBV29-1 and TRBJ2-5, with D possibly matching TRBD1 (5 bases). This CDR3 is built from 10 residues. Germline CDR1 is SQVTM and CDR2 is ANQGSEA. V lost 6 bases to trimming and J lost 7 bases, with 9 bases between them. Written as DNA, the CDR3 is TGCAGCGTGGGGCAGGTGACCCAGTACTTC. Protein product: CSVGQVTQYF.

This chain links TRBV4-1 with TRBJ2-3; D gene ambiguous. The CDR3 extends over 14 amino acids. Germline V lookup: CDR1 MGHRA, CDR2 YSYEKL. Trimming removed 0 bases at V and 9 bases at J, with 13 bases between. CDR3 amino acids: CASSQDRDIPTQYF. DNA for the CDR3: TGCGCCAGCAGCCAAGATAGGGATATTCCGACGCAGTATTTT.

The chain couples TRBV4-1 to TRBJ1-2; D uncertain. Germline CDR1 and CDR2: MGHRA and YSYEKL. Trimming shortened V by 0 bases and J by 7 bases, and 6 bases separated the two germline ends. The CDR3 consists of 12 residues. CDR3 region: CASSQELCGYTF. The CDR3 DNA is TGCGCCAGCAGCCAAGAGCTCTGTGGCTACACCTTC.

The chain employs TRBV5-1 and TRBJ2-7, with 7 bases that match TRBD2. Germline V CDR1 and CDR2: SGHRS, YFSETQ. The CDR3 length is 13 residues. J was trimmed by 7 bases and V by 4 bases; bases with no gene match: 8. The CDR3 coding sequence is TGCGCCAGCAGCCCCGGGGGGACGCGGGAGCAGTACTTC. This codes for CASSPGGTREQYF.

The chain joins TRBV10-3 to TRBJ2-5; D gene uncertain. This CDR3 comprises 13 residues. V gave up 6 bases and J gave up 6 bases, with 14 bases separating them. Germline V gives CDR1 ENHRY, CDR2 SYGVKD. CDR3 in amino acids: CAISIGPVKTQYF. Here the CDR3 DNA reads TGTGCCATCAGCATAGGACCGGTTAAGACCCAGTACTTC.

CDR3 bases: TGCGCCAGCAGCTTGGCTGGACTAGCGACAGAGACCCAGTACTTC. It yields the protein CASSLAGLATETQYF. The genes are TRBV5-1 and TRBJ2-7, with 9 bases fitting TRBD2. The J call may be incorrect, as the DNA end agrees better with TRBJ2-5. Germline V gives CDR1 SGHRS, CDR2 YFSETQ. The CDR3 has 15 amino acids.

This clonotype came up once. The V gene is TRBV3-1, the J gene TRBJ1-5; D perhaps matches TRBD1 (5 bases). The CDR3 spans 15 residues. V shed 0 bases and J shed 7 bases, with 13 bases lying between them. Germline values: CDR1 LGHDT, CDR2 YNNKEL (reference sequence). The CDR3 DNA reads TGTGCCAGCAGCCAAGATCTGGGGGGAGGGCAGCCCCAGCATTTT. This codes for CASSQDLGGGQPQHF.

This clonotype was seen more than once but under ten times. This rearrangement joins TRBV20-1 to TRBJ1-1; TRBD1 aligns across 7 bases. Trimming cost V 5 bases and J 3 bases; bases outside gene matches: 9. Germline V CDR1 and CDR2: DFQATT, SNEGSKA (reference sequence). The CDR3 contains 14 residues. CDR3 bases: TGCAGTGCTGAGACAGGGACGCGAGACACTGAAGCTTTCTTT. Protein sequence: CSAETGTRDTEAFF.

This chain uses TRBV6-6 with TRBJ2-5; the match to TRBD1 covers 8 bases. The J call could be wrong; TRBJ2-7 is a better fit for the DNA end. Looked up from germline, CDR1 is MNHNY and CDR2 is SVGAGI (reference sequence). The CDR3 is 14 residues long. CDR3 region: CASSYPGTGYEQYF. CDR3 DNA: TGTGCCAGCAGTTACCCCGGGACAGGTTACGAGCAGTACTTC.

The chain's CDR3 is CASRAVGIGETQYF. CDR3 DNA sequence: TGCGCCAGCAGGGCTGTGGGGATTGGGGAGACCCAGTACTTC. The chain employs TRBV10-2 and TRBJ2-7; no clear D gene. Near its end, the DNA agrees better with TRBJ2-5, so the J call may be wrong. Germline V gene lookup returns CDR1 WSHSY and CDR2 SAAADI. This CDR3 is built from 14 residues.

The chain recombines TRBV2 with TRBJ1-1; D ambiguous. In germline, CDR1 is SNHLY, CDR2 FYNNEI. The CDR3 consists of 15 residues. V was shortened by 8 bases and J by 4 bases, with 20 bases between the two germline ends. The CDR3 sequence is CASATLRRAGTEAFF. CDR3 in DNA: TGTGCCAGCGCTACGCTTAGACGGGCGGGCACTGAAGCTTTCTTT.

This clonotype turned up a few times. The rearrangement joins TRBV6-6 to TRBJ2-1, with D perhaps matching TRBD1 (6 bases). V was trimmed by 6 bases and J by 4 bases, leaving 16 bases between them. Germline lookup yields CDR1 MNHNY and CDR2 SVGAGI (reference sequence). CDR3 length: 15 residues. The CDR3 region is CASSVRDTRYNEQFF. The CDR3 DNA reads TGTGCCAGCAGCGTCCGGGACACTCGTTACAATGAGCAGTTCTTC.

The chain carries TRBV20-1 and TRBJ2-7; 8 bases match TRBD2. The ends lost 1 base at V and 0 bases at J; junction bases unmatched: 5. Germline-derived CDR1 and CDR2 are DFQATT and SNEGSKA (reference sequence). This CDR3 contains 15 residues. The CDR3 loop reads CSARGSGTSSYEQYF. As DNA, the CDR3 is TGCAGTGCTAGAGGATCGGGGACTAGCTCCTACGAGCAGTACTTC.

This clonotype has more than one count but fewer than ten. This sequence joins TRBV15 and TRBJ2-7; D perhaps matches TRBD1 (6 bases). V lost 2 bases and J 2 bases, leaving 16 bases between the germline ends. The CDR3 consists of 16 residues. In germline, CDR1 is LNHNV, CDR2 YYDKDF (reference sequence). The CDR3 here is CATSRPQGRVPYEQYF. DNA for the CDR3: TGTGCCACCAGCAGACCCCAGGGGCGAGTTCCCTACGAGCAGTACTTC.

This clonotype turned up a few times. The chain combines TRBV20-1 with TRBJ2-7; D possibly corresponds to TRBD1 (6 bases). CDR3 length equals 16 residues. The V end was cut by 3 bases, the J end by 5 bases, with 23 bases between. Germline-derived CDR1 and CDR2 are DFQATT and SNEGSKA (reference sequence). The CDR3 is CSARRDRQPGANEQYF. The CDR3 DNA reads as TGCAGTGCTAGGAGGGACCGGCAACCAGGGGCTAACGAGCAGTACTTC.